This T cell receptor (beta chain) was recorded in a study of vaccination and CD4 T cells after COVID-19 (dated by TCRdb to between 2022 and 2023). For the study in its entirety: SARS-CoV-2 positivity had been established in the convalescent patients by nasal swab PCR, and mild disease was recorded in several of these patients and severe disease in one. Post-vaccine blood samples were taken a median of about 70 days after the second vaccine dose, with a range of about 14 to 241 days. Post-COVID blood samples from convalescent patients were collected a median of around 100 days after diagnosis, with a range of roughly 35 to 180 days. In control cultures, a CEFX viral epitope pool was used as positive control, an HIV-1 Nef peptide pool was used as negative control, or no peptide was added. Participants got two doses of the Pfizer-BioNTech BNT162b2 vaccine (n=8) or two doses of the Moderna mRNA-1273 vaccine (n=2). Six males and four females were included in the convalescent cohort, with two Hispanic individuals, seven Caucasians, two Asians and one multiracial person represented. For stimulating the cultures, overlapping spike peptide pools were used, derived from SARS-CoV-2 as well as from the common cold coronaviruses HCoV-NL63, HCoV-OC43 and HCoV-229E. In ten to eleven COVID-19 convalescent patients and several infection-naive healthy vaccine recipients, the spike-specific CD4+ TCR repertoire before mRNA vaccination was compared with the repertoire after mRNA vaccination. The study at large found these results: The median count of SARS-CoV-2-reactive clonotypes went up from approximately 20 after infection to 38 after vaccination, although the change was not significant. The number of convalescent patients in the study was relatively small, and the study did not examine early timepoints following natural infection. Nearly all vaccine-specific clones in convalescent patients (304 of 307) were mono-reactive for SARS-CoV-2 spike rather than cross-reactive with common cold coronaviruses. In convalescent patients, a median about 86% of post-vaccine SARS-CoV-2-reactive clones were detected only after vaccination, and vaccine-specific priming was suggested by this finding.

The protocol used for the library was PCR. At the Johns Hopkins FTIC core, DNA from the cultured CD4+ T cells underwent TCR sequencing with the Oncomine TCR Beta short-read assay. The QIAamp micro DNA kit was used to extract genomic DNA from the cultured CD4+ T cells. Oncomine TCR Beta libraries from cultured CD4+ T cells were pooled with unique dual indexes and sequenced on an Illumina iSeq 100. The source study handled its data this way. Non-productive sequences were removed, and CDR3s that did not start with C, did not end with F or W, or were shorter than 7 amino acids were discarded. Antigen-specific clonotypes were identified with the MANAFEST web application by comparing peptide-stimulated wells with reference and other culture wells. To be called positive, a clone needed an FDR below 0.05, an odds ratio above 5, and a productive frequency above 0.1% in at least two of three replicate wells. A clonotype counted as cross-reactive if it showed significant expansion both in the SARS-CoV-2 spike wells and in at least one common cold coronavirus spike condition. Using R version 3.6.1, CDR3 homology was evaluated through Levenshtein distances (stringdist) along with unrooted phylogenetic trees (ape). TCRdb itself trimmed the public reads at Q25 with fastp, ran MiXCR and retained productive beta chains. Entries that share a CDR3 protein sequence are merged under the most common genes and DNA. The V and J calls, along with clone size, are taken from TCRdb and not from the paper's own processing. The sample table contains about 11,000 distinct CDR3 sequences; only one count was recorded for 64% of them. About 37% of the sample is in the top ten clones.

Via the germline V gene, CDR1 is ENHRY and CDR2 SYGVKD. V is pruned by 6 bases and J by 5 bases, leaving 4 bases of the junction without a gene match. CDR3 length: 12 amino acids, cysteine to phenylalanine. Only the CDR3 DNA is retained, 36 bases long and in frame from the first base. Note on this clonotype: Its cognate antigen has yet to be identified. One base away there is no much larger clone; base qualities are not given.

The meaning of the sample's treatment or condition label: approximately 9-day PBMC culture with coronavirus spike peptide pools or control peptides (ViraFEST assay). To expand antigen-specific T cells with peptide pools and then pick out the expanded clonotypes through TCR sequencing, the study relied on the ViraFEST assay. The convalescent patients' positive SARS-CoV-2 PCR tests fell between March and December 2020, which was before the Alpha, Beta and Delta variants emerged in the United States. PBMCs were cultured at about 2 million per well in IMDM supplemented with approximately 5% human AB serum and 9.5 to 10 IU/ml IL-2, with approximately 10 ug/ml peptide pools added. Half of the culture medium was replaced with fresh IL-2-containing medium on days 3 and 7. After around 11 days of culture, CD4+ T cells were isolated by negative selection with the EasySep CD4+ T cell isolation kit. PBMCs were separated from whole blood using Ficoll-Paque Plus gradient centrifugation and then either used fresh or cryopreserved at -140C. In general, triplicate wells were set up for every culture condition.

The origin of this receptor is a human donor who had recovered from COVID-19. The sample taken for sequencing was CD4+ T cells from blood, cultured in vitro. The V and J segments used are TRBV10-3 and TRBJ2-7, with 7 junctional bases fitting TRBD1. Here is the DNA: TGTGCCATCAGCACCGACAGGGACGAGCAGTACTTC. The encoded protein is CAISTDRDEQYF.